Sequencing of this T cell receptor beta chain was carried out in a study of blood T cell repertoires in COVID-19. Overall study context: The United States, Italy and Spain were the sources of the acute and convalescent COVID-19 samples. Sources were T cells, B-cell-depleted T cells, or PBMCs; the material itself was cDNA or gDNA.

Germline V lookup: CDR1 LNHDA, CDR2 SQIVND (reference sequence). The V segment lost 6 bases and the J segment 3 bases; nucleotides outside the gene matches: 5. The CDR3 is made up of 13 amino acids. As handled by the study authors: Nucleated cell counts were estimated from reference gene primer amplification. Sequenced by immunoSEQ multiplex PCR; TCRdb stores in-frame clones only, minus some. V, J and clone size were drawn from that table, and D and trimming were deduced from the DNA. The sample has roughly 35,000 clones, 78% seen once. This receptor was obtained from a man aged 80 or over with acute or convalescent COVID-19. Sample: peripheral blood. V gene TRBV19 combines with J gene TRBJ2-7; 7 nucleotides agree with TRBD1. CDR3 nucleotides: TGTGCCAGTAGCTACAGGGGAGACTACGAGCAGTACTTC. Its translation: CASSYRGDYEQYF.